This is a list of T cell receptor beta chains from one sample in a study of glioma-infiltrating T cells. One entry per CDR3 protein results from TCRdb running MiXCR on the multiplex PCR reads. The table has 150,000 to 200,000 distinct CDR3 sequences, about 40% seen once. Sequencing was performed on glioma tissue, nonneoplastic brain tissue, or PBMCs (not recorded which). Receptor source: a human donor with low-grade glioma or glioblastoma, undergoing nonglioma brain surgery, or in good health (not recorded which). Each CDR3 is given with its conserved first and last residue. The D gene is left open where the match is weak. Clone size, where shown, is once, few, many, or a class for clones that have expanded.

D gene: .
V gene: TRBV20-1
J gene: TRBJ2-5
clone size: .
CDR3 protein: CSAAGRLESLVEGQETEYF
CDR3 DNA: TGCAGTGCCGCCGGACGCCTTGAATCCCTAGTTGAGGGTCAAGAGACCGAGTACTTC

D gene: .
V gene: TRBV6-1
J gene: TRBJ2-2
clone size: .
CDR3 protein: CARVLSGNTGELFF
CDR3 DNA: TGTGCCAGAGTTCTATCGGGGAACACCGGGGAGCTGTTTTTT

D gene: .
V gene: TRBV20-1
J gene: TRBJ2-7
clone size: many
CDR3 protein: CSATGTKAYEQYF
CDR3 DNA: TGCAGTGCAACCGGGACCAAGGCATACGAGCAGTACTTC

D gene: TRBD1
V gene: TRBV20-1
J gene: TRBJ2-7
clone size: many
CDR3 protein: CSASRDRDNEQYF
CDR3 DNA: TGCAGTGCTAGCCGGGACAGGGATAACGAGCAGTACTTC

D gene: TRBD2
V gene: TRBV10-3
J gene: TRBJ2-1
clone size: few
CDR3 protein: CAISDNSGSKYNEQFF
CDR3 DNA: TGTGCCATCAGTGACAATAGCGGGAGTAAGTACAATGAGCAGTTCTTC

D gene: .
V gene: TRBV10-3
J gene: TRBJ2-7
clone size: .
CDR3 protein: CAISEGPREQYF
CDR3 DNA: TGTGCCATCAGTGAGGGCCCCCGCGAGCAGTACTTC

D gene: .
V gene: TRBV10-3
J gene: TRBJ2-3
clone size: few
CDR3 protein: CAISQTARTDTQYF
CDR3 DNA: TGTGCCATCAGCCAGACGGCCCGCACAGATACGCAGTATTTT

D gene: .
V gene: TRBV27
J gene: TRBJ2-7
clone size: .
CDR3 protein: CASSLSGTYNEQYF
CDR3 DNA: TGTGCCAGCAGTTTATCGGGGACCTACAATGAGCAGTACTTC

D gene: .
V gene: TRBV28
J gene: TRBJ2-5
clone size: many
CDR3 protein: CASSYDSGQETQYF
CDR3 DNA: TGTGCCAGCAGTTACGATAGCGGCCAAGAGACCCAGTACTTC

D gene: .
V gene: TRBV4-2
J gene: TRBJ2-1
clone size: .
CDR3 protein: CASSQDILAGFVEQFF
CDR3 DNA: TGTGCCAGCAGCCAAGATATTCTAGCCGGCTTTGTTGAGCAGTTCTTC

D gene: .
V gene: TRBV27
J gene: TRBJ2-1
clone size: many
CDR3 protein: CASIEWVPCYNEQFF
CDR3 DNA: TGTGCCAGCATTGAGTGGGTGCCTTGCTACAATGAGCAGTTCTTC

D gene: .
V gene: TRBV7-2
J gene: TRBJ2-7
clone size: once
CDR3 protein: CDSSLAGDRTYEQYF
CDR3 DNA: TGTGACAGCAGCTTAGCGGGGGACAGGACCTACGAGCAGTACTTC

D gene: .
V gene: TRBV7-2
J gene: TRBJ1-2
clone size: .
CDR3 protein: CASSAGESGYAF
CDR3 DNA: TGTGCCAGCAGCGCTGGGGAGTCTGGCTACGCCTTC

D gene: TRBD1
V gene: TRBV12-3/TRBV12-4
J gene: TRBJ1-2
clone size: .
CDR3 protein: CASSSGQANYGYTF
CDR3 DNA: TGTGCCAGCAGTTCTGGACAGGCCAACTATGGCTACACCTTC

D gene: .
V gene: TRBV27
J gene: TRBJ1-5
clone size: many
CDR3 protein: CASSFKGTGFSQPQHF
CDR3 DNA: TGTGCCAGCAGTTTTAAGGGGACCGGGTTTAGTCAGCCCCAGCATTTT

D gene: .
V gene: TRBV7-9
J gene: TRBJ2-1
clone size: few
CDR3 protein: CASSLAGQGMQFF
CDR3 DNA: TGTGCCAGCAGTTTAGCGGGACAGGGAATGCAGTTCTTC

D gene: .
V gene: TRBV12-3/TRBV12-4
J gene: TRBJ1-5
clone size: many
CDR3 protein: CASSSGQPLQPQHF
CDR3 DNA: TGTGCCAGCAGTTCCGGACAGCCTCTCCAGCCCCAGCATTTT

D gene: TRBD2
V gene: TRBV5-4
J gene: TRBJ2-7
clone size: .
CDR3 protein: CASSRRTSGVRYEKYF
CDR3 DNA: TGTGCCAGCAGCCGAAGGACTAGCGGGGTCCGGTACGAGAAGTACTTC

D gene: .
V gene: TRBV20-1
J gene: TRBJ2-5
clone size: many
CDR3 protein: CSARMAATPQETQYF
CDR3 DNA: TGCAGTGCTAGAATGGCAGCAACCCCCCAAGAGACCCAGTACTTC

D gene: .
V gene: TRBV28
J gene: TRBJ2-5
clone size: many
CDR3 protein: CASSLHFGDTQETQYF
CDR3 DNA: TGTGCCAGCAGTTTACATTTCGGGGACACGCAAGAGACCCAGTACTTC

D gene: TRBD2
V gene: TRBV27
J gene: TRBJ2-1
clone size: .
CDR3 protein: CASREKGGGGGRARFSYNEQFF
CDR3 DNA: TGTGCCAGCAGGGAGAAAGGGGGTGGGGGCGGGAGGGCCCGGTTCTCCTACAATGAGCAGTTCTTC

D gene: TRBD2
V gene: TRBV12-3/TRBV12-4
J gene: TRBJ2-1
clone size: .
CDR3 protein: CASTLGRREGGNEQFF
CDR3 DNA: TGTGCCAGCACCCTCGGACGGCGGGAGGGAGGTAATGAGCAGTTCTTC

D gene: TRBD2
V gene: TRBV6-2/TRBV6-3
J gene: TRBJ2-7
clone size: .
CDR3 protein: CASSYPREGPTRNEQLF
CDR3 DNA: TGTGCCAGCAGTTACCCACGGGAGGGCCCCACAAGGAATGAGCAGTTATTC

D gene: .
V gene: TRBV7-2
J gene: TRBJ2-3
clone size: once
CDR3 protein: CASRLTMGGRTDTKYF
CDR3 DNA: TGTGCCAGCAGATTAACTATGGGGGGACGCACAGATACGAAGTATTTT

D gene: TRBD2
V gene: TRBV7-2
J gene: TRBJ2-5
clone size: few
CDR3 protein: CASSRGTMETQYF
CDR3 DNA: TGTGCCAGCAGCCGCGGGACTATGGAGACCCAGTACTTC

D gene: TRBD2
V gene: TRBV20-1
J gene: TRBJ2-3
clone size: many
CDR3 protein: CSASPSGRDTQYF
CDR3 DNA: TGCAGTGCTAGCCCTAGCGGGAGAGATACGCAGTATTTT

D gene: .
V gene: TRBV5-1
J gene: TRBJ2-1
clone size: .
CDR3 protein: CASSLRRKTGDEQFF
CDR3 DNA: TGCGCCAGCAGCTTGAGACGAAAAACAGGCGATGAGCAGTTCTTC

D gene: .
V gene: TRBV3-1
J gene: TRBJ2-5
clone size: many
CDR3 protein: CASSHSRREFETQYF
CDR3 DNA: TGTGCCAGCAGCCACTCAAGACGGGAGTTTGAGACCCAGTACTTC

D gene: TRBD1
V gene: TRBV28
J gene: TRBJ2-5
clone size: many
CDR3 protein: CASSLGTGGIETQYF
CDR3 DNA: TGTGCCAGCAGTTTGGGAACAGGGGGTATCGAGACCCAGTACTTC

D gene: .
V gene: TRBV20-1
J gene: TRBJ2-3
clone size: many
CDR3 protein: CSASLQDTQYF
CDR3 DNA: TGCAGTGCTAGCCTTCAAGATACGCAGTATTTT

D gene: TRBD2
V gene: TRBV20-1
J gene: TRBJ2-1
clone size: many
CDR3 protein: CSAETSALKQFF
CDR3 DNA: TGCAGTGCCGAGACTAGCGCGCTAAAGCAGTTCTTC

D gene: .
V gene: TRBV6-1
J gene: TRBJ2-3
clone size: medium-sized
CDR3 protein: CASGSSTGYTQYF
CDR3 DNA: TGTGCCAGCGGCTCCTCGACGGGGTATACGCAGTATTTT

D gene: .
V gene: TRBV6-2/TRBV6-3
J gene: TRBJ1-5
clone size: .
CDR3 protein: CANYQGYNQPQNF
CDR3 DNA: TGTGCCAACTACCAGGGATACAATCAGCCCCAGAATTTT

D gene: .
V gene: TRBV28
J gene: TRBJ1-2
clone size: many
CDR3 protein: CASTPRKTGYTF
CDR3 DNA: TGTGCCAGCACCCCCCGGAAAACTGGCTACACCTTC

D gene: .
V gene: TRBV2
J gene: TRBJ1-1
clone size: .
CDR3 protein: CASTKEQLNAKAFF
CDR3 DNA: TGTGCCAGCACGAAGGAACAGCTGAACGCTAAAGCTTTCTTT

D gene: .
V gene: TRBV28
J gene: TRBJ2-1
clone size: many
CDR3 protein: CASKGGEVHNEQFF
CDR3 DNA: TGTGCCAGCAAGGGCGGGGAAGTCCACAATGAGCAGTTCTTC